This T cell receptor beta chain was sequenced during a study of cytomegalovirus exposure and HLA in healthy donors. Across the whole study: In an early release, HLA-typed donors contributed 90 million or so unique TCR sequences. General study points: It was shown in a later analysis that HLA-associated TCR beta chains were more clonally expanded than other, equally common chains.

60 Vbeta and 13 Jbeta primers were used in PCR. Authors' processing steps: Among the unique TCR beta chains that a later analysis counted, about 84 million in all, 9.5 million to 12 million were shared. The data were produced by immunoSEQ multiplex PCR, yet TCRdb's version contains in-frame clones alone and is incomplete. D and trimming come from the DNA, and the V and J calls and clone size come from that table. The sample carries under 250,000 clones, more than 70% recorded once. In germline, CDR1 is SGDLS, CDR2 YYNGEE. The CDR3 contains 15 residues. Trimming stripped 0 bases from V and 10 bases from J, with 16 bases between. Concerning this clone: The antigen remains unidentified.

No record was made of this donor's CMV serostatus. Sequencing was done on a sample of PBMCs. The rearrangement uses TRBV9 and TRBJ1-4; D is perhaps TRBD1 (5 bases). This receptor was taken from a human donor in good health. CDR3 bases: TGTGCCAGCAGCGTAGGGGGGGGAGGTTCAGGAAAACTGTTTTTT. Protein product: CASSVGGGGSGKLFF.